The 21 T cell receptor beta chains listed next were all sequenced from one sample in a study of cytomegalovirus exposure and HLA in healthy donors. The primer mix had 60 Vbeta and 13 Jbeta primers. Method: immunoSEQ multiplex PCR; TCRdb's copy keeps in-frame clones and lacks some. The sample holds about 170,000 clones; approximately 80% are singletons and the top ten take roughly 2.3%. Sequencing was carried out using PBMCs. The source of these receptors is a male donor in good health and CMV-seronegative.

The rearrangement uses TRBV7-2 and TRBJ2-5; 10 bases are a match to TRBD2. This CDR3 has 17 residues. Germline loops: CDR1 SGHTA, CDR2 FQGNSA. Trimming removed 7 bases from V and 5 bases from J; junction bases left unmatched: 16. The CDR3 loop is CASTRPGASGGTETQYF. The CDR3 region has the DNA TGTGCCAGCACCCGCCCTGGGGCTAGCGGGGGAACGGAGACCCAGTACTTC. The variable domain in full, with the rest retrieved from reference TRBV7-2 and TRBJ2-5, is GAGVSQSPSNKVTEKGKDVELRCDPISGHTALYWYRQSLGQGLEFLIYFQGNSAPDKSGLPSDRFSAERTGGSVSTLTIQRTQQEDSAVYLCASTRPGASGGTETQYFGPGTRLLVL.

The V call is TRBV28, the J call TRBJ1-2; 12 bases match TRBD1. Germline V gene data show CDR1 as MDHEN and CDR2 as SYDVKM. CDR3 length: 19 amino acids. V was pared by 7 bases and J by 4 bases, with 19 bases of the junction left unmatched. The CDR3 here is CASTIHAGTGGSGPYGYTF. The DNA of the CDR3 is TGTGCCAGCACTATACATGCCGGGACAGGGGGCTCGGGTCCCTATGGCTACACCTTC.

This clone was recorded only once. This chain connects TRBV2 to TRBJ2-1; possibly TRBD2 for D (6 bases). Trimming left V 0 bases short and J 3 bases short, with 15 bases between. CDR3 length: 17 residues. Germline-derived CDR1 and CDR2 are SNHLY and FYNNEI. CDR3 nucleotide sequence: TGTGCCAGCAGTGAAGCGGGGGGTACCCTCATCTACAATGAGCAGTTCTTC. Its protein product is CASSEAGGTLIYNEQFF.

V is TRBV9 and J is TRBJ2-5; 10 positions match TRBD2. Trimming took 0 bases from V and 5 from J; bases not matched to a gene: 7. The germline V gene has CDR1 SGDLS and CDR2 YYNGEE. The CDR3 sequence is 16 residues long. The CDR3 spells CASSVVSGGAGETQYF. The DNA for the CDR3 is TGTGCCAGCAGCGTAGTCAGCGGGGGGGCCGGGGAGACCCAGTACTTC.

This clone has only a few counts. The CDR3 DNA follows: TGTGCCAGCAGCCGACTGACAGGGAGAGCCTACGAGCAGTACTTC. This codes for CASSRLTGRAYEQYF. V gene TRBV5-5 combines with J gene TRBJ2-7; 7 bases are shared with TRBD1. V trimming: 4 bases; J trimming: 2 bases; junction bases outside the gene matches: 9. Per the germline V gene, CDR1 is SGHKS and CDR2 is YYEKEE (reference sequence). CDR3 size: 15 residues. The whole variable domain, filled in from reference TRBV5-5 and TRBJ2-7, reads DAGVTQSPTHLIKTRGQQVTLRCSPISGHKSVSWYQQVLGQGPQFIFQYYEKEERGRGNFPDRFSARQFPNYSSELNVNALLLGDSALYLCASSRLTGRAYEQYFGPGTRLTVT.

The CDR3 DNA is TGCGCCAGCAGCTTGGCGTGGCAGGGATCCTACGAGCAGTACTTC. This sequence encodes CASSLAWQGSYEQYF. The genes are TRBV5-1 and TRBJ2-7, with a tentative D call TRBD1 (5 bases). The CDR3 sequence is 15 residues long. Germline loops: CDR1 SGHRS, CDR2 YFSETQ. Trimming cost V 0 bases and J 1 base, with 11 bases left between them. The complete variable domain, with remaining parts taken from reference TRBV5-1 and TRBJ2-7, reads KAGVTQTPRYLIKTRGQQVTLSCSPISGHRSVSWYQQTPGQGLQFLFEYFSETQRNKGNFPGRFSGRQFSNSRSEMNVSTLELGDSALYLCASSLAWQGSYEQYFGPGTRLTVT.

In this sample, this clone turned up a few times. The chain has TRBV10-1 and TRBJ1-5; D is uncertain. Germline-derived CDR1 and CDR2 are WNHNN and SYGVQD (reference sequence). The V end lost 0 bases, the J end lost 1 base, and 10 bases lay between the germline ends. This CDR3 comprises 16 residues. CDR3 DNA: TGCGCCAGCAGTGAGTCTGAAGCGCGAAGCAATCAGCCCCAGCATTTT. Protein: CASSESEARSNQPQHF.

The V gene is TRBV9, the J gene TRBJ2-1; 8 bases are shared with TRBD2. Germline CDR1 and CDR2: SGDLS and YYNGEE. CDR3 length: 17 residues. V shed 0 bases, J shed 7 bases, and the junction held 12 bases outside the gene matches. The CDR3: CASSVGSLAERGNEQFF. In DNA form, the CDR3 reads TGTGCCAGCAGCGTAGGGTCACTAGCGGAGCGAGGTAATGAGCAGTTCTTC. The whole variable domain, remainder taken from reference TRBV9 and TRBJ2-1, is DSGVTQTPKHLITATGQRVTLRCSPRSGDLSVYWYQQSLDQGLQFLIQYYNGEERAKGNILERFSAQQFPDLHSELNLSSLELGDSALYFCASSVGSLAERGNEQFFGPGTRLTVL.

The gene calls are TRBV29-1 and TRBJ1-4; 7 bases fit TRBD1. CDR3 length: 13 amino acids. The germline V gene encodes CDR1 SQVTM and CDR2 ANQGSEA. V dropped 6 bases and J dropped 8; count of bases not matched to a gene: 9. The DNA for the CDR3 is TGCAGCGTGGGGGGACAGTTCGGAGAAAAACTGTTTTTT. It encodes CSVGGQFGEKLFF. The full variable domain, in which reference TRBV29-1 and TRBJ1-4 provide the parts outside the CDR3, is SAVISQKPSRDICQRGTSLTIQCQVDSQVTMMFWYRQQPGQSLTLIATANQGSEATYESGFVIDKFPISRPNLTFSTLTVSNMSPEDSSIYLCSVGGQFGEKLFFGSGTQLSVL.

V gene TRBV27 combines with J gene TRBJ2-1; maybe TRBD1 (5 bases). CDR1 and CDR2 (germline): MNHEY, SMNVEV (reference sequence). Trimming took off 3 bases at V and 4 bases at J, with 10 bases between the two ends. CDR3 length equals 14 residues. The CDR3 DNA follows: TGTGCCAGCAGTTTGTCGCAGGGTTACAATGAGCAGTTCTTC. The encoded protein is CASSLSQGYNEQFF.

The rearrangement links TRBV23-1 to TRBJ2-5; tentative D call: TRBD2 (5 bases). Being an ORF, TRBV23-1 has a function that is uncertain. The CDR3 covers 14 residues. Trimming removed 8 bases from V and 1 base from J, with 14 bases in between. The DNA of the CDR3 is TGCGCCAGCCCGCGGCGGGTGGGCCAAGAGACCCAGTACTTC. Its protein product is CASPRRVGQETQYF.

This rearrangement joins TRBV4-3 to TRBJ2-7, with 10 bases aligning to TRBD1. This CDR3 is 14 amino acids long. Trimming at V came to 4 bases and at J to 4 bases, leaving 4 bases not matched to a gene. Germline CDR1 LGHNA, CDR2 YSLEER. This CDR3 reads CASSPRQGAYEQYF. Here the CDR3 DNA reads TGCGCCAGCAGCCCCCGACAGGGGGCATACGAGCAGTACTTC.

This clone was observed a single time. The V call is TRBV5-1, the J call TRBJ2-3, with TRBD2 as a possible D gene (7 bases). Germline assignment: CDR1 SGHRS and CDR2 YFSETQ. This CDR3 contains 15 residues. Trimming left V 0 bases short and J 3 bases short, with 11 bases between. CDR3 amino acids: CASSLAGGRTDTQYF. CDR3 DNA: TGCGCCAGCAGCTTGGCCGGGGGGCGGACAGATACGCAGTATTTT.

The chain combines TRBV28 with TRBJ2-7; a possible D gene is TRBD2 (7 bases). The CDR3 extends over 16 amino acids. Germline-derived CDR1 and CDR2 are MDHEN and SYDVKM. Trimming removed 9 bases at V and 3 bases at J, with 24 bases between. CDR3 residues: CASLGGQSPSRYEQYF. CDR3 sequence (DNA): TGTGCCAGTCTGGGGGGGCAGTCCCCATCTCGCTACGAGCAGTACTTC.

The rearrangement links TRBV7-2 to TRBJ1-1; a possible D gene is TRBD1 (5 bases). V was pared by 2 bases and J by 10 bases, with 23 bases between. Germline V gene data show CDR1 as SGHTA and CDR2 as FQGNSA. The CDR3 sequence is 16 residues long. CDR3 nucleotides: TGTGCCAGCAGCTTATTACTACTAGGGACTTTTAGCGGAGCTTTCTTT. The encoded protein is CASSLLLLGTFSGAFF.

The rearrangement joins TRBV19 to TRBJ1-6, with 9 bases aligning to TRBD1. There are 16 residues in the CDR3. Germline V gene data show CDR1 as LNHDA and CDR2 as SQIVND (reference sequence). V was pared by 5 bases and J by 8 bases, with 10 bases of the junction left unmatched. The CDR3 spells CASSSPGTGLDSPLHF. Written as DNA, the CDR3 is TGTGCCAGTAGTTCTCCGGGGACAGGGCTGGATTCACCCCTCCACTTT. The full variable domain, completed using reference TRBV19 and TRBJ1-6, is DGGITQSPKYLFRKEGQNVTLSCEQNLNHDAMYWYRQDPGQGLRLIYYSQIVNDFQKGDIAEGYSVSREKKESFPLTVTSAQKNPTAFYLCASSSPGTGLDSPLHFGNGTRLTVT.

The chain links TRBV27 to TRBJ2-5, with 7 bases that match TRBD2. The CDR3 has 15 amino acids. Germline V lookup: CDR1 MNHEY, CDR2 SMNVEV (reference sequence). Losses at the gene ends were 2 bases for V and 2 bases for J; bases not matched to a gene: 5. The CDR3 reads CASSLIWGGQETQYF. The CDR3 DNA is TGTGCCAGCAGTTTAATCTGGGGGGGGCAAGAGACCCAGTACTTC.

This clone was observed a few times. V gene TRBV19 combines with J gene TRBJ1-6; D remains ambiguous. The CDR3 length is 14 residues. The germline V gene encodes CDR1 LNHDA and CDR2 SQIVND (reference sequence). Trimming took 5 bases from V and 7 from J, leaving 12 bases between them. The CDR3 DNA follows: TGTGCCAGTAGTGTTGACACCTCCAATTCACCCCTCCACTTT. It encodes CASSVDTSNSPLHF.

The J gene is TRBJ2-3, the V gene TRBV25-1, with TRBD2 matching 13 bases. V shed 4 bases, J shed 11 bases, and the junction held 18 bases outside the gene matches. Germline V gives CDR1 MGHDK, CDR2 SYGVNS. The CDR3 runs to 18 residues. Here the CDR3 reads CASSVIPGLAGDAGGQYF. The CDR3 DNA sequence: TGTGCCAGCAGTGTTATCCCCGGACTAGCGGGAGACGCCGGCGGGCAGTATTTT.

The CDR3 nucleotides read TGCAGCGCCGGACAGGGCGCGAACACTGAAGCTTTCTTT. It encodes CSAGQGANTEAFF. The chain recombines TRBV29-1 with TRBJ1-1, with 8 bases that match TRBD1. Germline V lookup: CDR1 SQVTM, CDR2 ANQGSEA. CDR3 length equals 13 residues. V trimming: 7 bases; J trimming: 1 base; junction bases outside the gene matches: 5.

The chain has TRBV27 and TRBJ2-7, with 7 bases matching TRBD2. This CDR3 has 15 amino acids. J lost 6 bases, V lost 3 bases, and 11 bases had no gene match. Germline CDR1 and CDR2: MNHEY and SMNVEV (reference sequence). The chain's CDR3 is CASSFQNREGGEQYF. In DNA, the CDR3 is TGTGCCAGCAGTTTTCAAAATAGGGAGGGTGGCGAGCAGTACTTC.